The rows below give T cell receptor beta chains drawn from one sample of a study of blood T cell repertoires in COVID-19. Generated by immunoSEQ multiplex PCR, the TCRdb table keeps only in-frame clones and is missing some. The sample has about 60,000 clones, approximately 86% seen once; the top ten hold around 18%. Specimen: peripheral blood. Every receptor here comes from a woman aged 80 or older with active COVID-19. Each CDR3 is given with its conserved first and last residue. Each record gives: J gene, V gene, CDR3 protein.

TRBJ1-4 | TRBV7-8 | CASSLDRGFEKLFF
TRBJ2-3 | TRBV2 | CASRVVAGSINTQYF
TRBJ1-1 | TRBV4-3 | CASSQDVGGTEAFF
TRBJ2-5 | TRBV6-5 | CASNFRAQTQYF
TRBJ2-3 | TRBV27 | CASSLMAGGDTQYF
TRBJ2-1 | TRBV30 | CAWSVASGYNEQFF
TRBJ2-3 | TRBV7-8 | CASSILRSLAGGGDTQYF
TRBJ2-2 | TRBV2 | CASQGTSGGAGELFF
TRBJ1-6 | TRBV28 | CASTDRNSPLHF
TRBJ2-3 | TRBV4-1 | CASSLRAPGTSVTDTQYF
TRBJ2-7 | TRBV5-6 | CASSLNSDEQYF
TRBJ2-1 | TRBV5-4 | CASSLGGPNEQFF
TRBJ2-3 | TRBV7-3 | CASSRGTSTDTQYF
TRBJ2-3 | TRBV7-3 | CASSPQGRDTQYF
TRBJ2-3 | TRBV25-1 | CASRLAGSTDTQYF
TRBJ2-7 | TRBV11-2 | CASSLVAGPFSAYEQYF
TRBJ2-1 | TRBV2 | CASEGGVISQFF
TRBJ2-2 | TRBV30 | CAWSVGGGAHRGELFF
TRBJ2-1 | TRBV21-1 | CASSKVSSRGTPNYNEQFF
TRBJ2-7 | TRBV7-2 | CASSLRLAGGRAYEQYF
TRBJ1-1 | TRBV30 | CAWSADRNTEAFF
TRBJ2-2 | TRBV18 | CASSRQGKTNTGELFF